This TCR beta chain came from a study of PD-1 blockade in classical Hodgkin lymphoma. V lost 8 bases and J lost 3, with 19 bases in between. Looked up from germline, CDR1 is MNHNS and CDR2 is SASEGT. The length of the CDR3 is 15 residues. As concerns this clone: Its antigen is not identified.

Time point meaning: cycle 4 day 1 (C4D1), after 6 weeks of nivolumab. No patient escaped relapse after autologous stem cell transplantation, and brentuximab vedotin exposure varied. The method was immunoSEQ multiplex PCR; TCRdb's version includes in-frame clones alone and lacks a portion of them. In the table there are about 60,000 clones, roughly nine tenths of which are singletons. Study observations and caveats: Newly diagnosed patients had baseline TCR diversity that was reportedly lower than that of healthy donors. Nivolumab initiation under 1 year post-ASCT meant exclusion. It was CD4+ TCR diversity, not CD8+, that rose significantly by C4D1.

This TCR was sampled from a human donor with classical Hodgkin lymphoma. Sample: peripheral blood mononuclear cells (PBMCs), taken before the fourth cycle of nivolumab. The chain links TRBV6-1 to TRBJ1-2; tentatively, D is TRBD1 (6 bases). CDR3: CASLGVGGRHYGYTF. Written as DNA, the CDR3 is TGTGCCAGCCTCGGGGTGGGGGGGCGACACTATGGCTACACCTTC.